What follows are 3 T cell receptor beta chains derived from one specimen sequenced in a study of CD8 T cells in ankylosing spondylitis. Overall study results and limits: Seemingly characteristic of ankylosing spondylitis blood was a TCR beta motif consisting of fewer than 10 highly homologous variants.

TCRdb passed the 5' RACE reads through MiXCR, listing each CDR3 protein once. The sample has around 430,000 distinct CDR3 sequences, 15% to 20% seen once. For these TCRs, the target antigens are not known. The sample comprised blood, either unsorted or a sorted T cell fraction (not recorded which). The receptors derive from a male donor with ankylosing spondylitis.

This clonotype has only a few counts. The genes are TRBV28 and TRBJ2-6; D might be TRBD2 (6 bases). Germline V gene lookup returns CDR1 MDHEN and CDR2 SYDVKM. The CDR3 covers 18 residues. V was clipped by 4 bases and J by 1 base, with 17 bases between them. The CDR3: CASSSRRDLKSGANVLTF. The CDR3 DNA sequence: TGTGCCAGCAGTTCCCGACGGGACTTGAAATCTGGGGCCAACGTCCTGACTTTC.

This clonotype was observed a few times. This sequence joins TRBV7-9 and TRBJ2-1, with D unresolved. The V gene's germline CDR1 is SEHNR and CDR2 FQNEAQ (reference sequence). Trimming stripped 3 bases from V and 5 bases from J, with 8 bases between. The CDR3 covers 13 residues. The CDR3 DNA reads as TGTGCCAGCAGCTTTAGGGTCCACAATGAGCAGTTCTTC. It encodes CASSFRVHNEQFF.

This clonotype was recorded at least ten times. The chain has TRBV12-3 or TRBV12-4 and TRBJ2-1; D is ambiguous. V shed 2 bases and J shed 7 bases, with 12 bases lying between them. The CDR3 loop spans 14 amino acids. The DNA for the CDR3 is TGTGCCAGCAGTTTAACGGCCTCGGGTAATGAGCAGTTCTTC. Protein: CASSLTASGNEQFF.